This TCR beta chain was sequenced in a study of glioma-infiltrating T cells (TCRdb year 2016). Study-level background: Low-grade gliomas were WHO grade II oligodendrogliomas or astrocytomas, and glioblastomas were WHO grade IV tumors sampled at initial rather than recurrent diagnosis. Dexamethasone was administered to glioma patients for six or fewer days before surgery. The paired cohort was made up of three low-grade glioma patients, eight primary glioblastoma patients and three non-glioma patients who contributed non-neoplastic brain tissue. To measure divergence between tissue and blood T-cell populations, each tissue-infiltrating repertoire was compared with the peripheral blood repertoire of the same patient. TCR alpha- and beta-chain repertoires were sequenced from glioma tissue, non-neoplastic brain tissue and matched peripheral blood mononuclear cells. Sequencing coverage of 4.5- to 10-fold of around 1 million peripheral T cells was targeted for blood libraries.

There are 11 amino acids in the CDR3, from cysteine to phenylalanine inclusive. Of the read, only the CDR3 DNA is kept; its 33 bases are in frame from base 1. CDR1 is given as MNHEY and CDR2 as SMNVEV, both from the germline V gene (reference sequence). The junction carries 9 bases between V and J, which are trimmed by 8 bases and 5 bases respectively. Overall study outcomes, separate from this receptor: Very few CDR3 sequences were shared between tissue and blood, attributed to high CDR3 diversity and limited sampling. Patients with low tissue-blood divergence were marked by a signature set of shared blood CDR3 motifs, and this signature set was depleted in highly divergent patients. VJ-independent divergence between tissue and blood was lower than expected in non-neoplastic patients but higher than expected in all gliomas, particularly low-grade gliomas. Group comparisons were based on small numbers of patients: three non-neoplastic, three low-grade glioma and roughly 8 glioblastoma patients.

Surgical brain or tumor specimens were cryofrozen in liquid nitrogen immediately after resection, and peripheral blood cells were collected concurrently. This clonotype was recorded at least ten times. Its antigen remains undetermined. It has no much larger one-base neighbor in the sample; base qualities were not kept. The iRepertoire nested amplicon-rescue multiplex PCR (arm-PCR) platform was used to amplify TCR alpha and beta CDR3 regions from RNA. For one-step reverse transcription and amplification, roughly 90-400 ng of tissue mRNA or PBMC total RNA was used as input. Following bead purification, Illumina adapters were added through a secondary multiplex PCR, and the libraries were then gel-purified between 200 and 400 bp. Internal 6-nucleotide barcodes were carried by the libraries and were used for demultiplexing. Libraries were sequenced on an Illumina MiSeq with 2x220 or 2x250 nucleotide paired-end reads. The paper's data handling went like this. Paired reads were merged with FLASH 1.2.11 and aligned to the GRCh37 human genome with BWA-MEM before extracting TRA and TRB reads. V and J assignment used an IMGT-derived reference of cassette sequences and CDR3 motifs that included pseudogenes. Reads were translated in three frames, and productive CDR3s were defined as those with a C...FGXG motif and no stop codons. Clonotypes were defined as unique combinations of V-J cassette pair and CDR3 amino acid sequence. Filtering of reads was based on Hamming distance, with the threshold set by the sequence error rate of each sample in mapped regions. Using fastp at Q25 and MiXCR, TCRdb reprocessed the public reads and kept productive beta chains. When rows share a CDR3 protein, they turn into one entry using the most common DNA and genes. None of the V and J calls come from the authors' own analysis; TCRdb made them. Present in this sample are fewer than 500,000 distinct CDR3 sequences, 41% of which were seen just once. The top ten hold around 12% of the sample.

The TCR originated in a human donor with low-grade glioma or glioblastoma, undergoing nonglioma brain surgery, or in good health (not recorded which). The receptor chain draws on TRBV27 and TRBJ1-2, with the identity of the D gene unclear. The sequenced sample was glioma tissue, nonneoplastic brain tissue, or PBMCs (not recorded which). The nucleotide sequence reads as follows: TGTGCCAGCCGTCCAGGTTATGGCTACACCTTC. Translation gives CASRPGYGYTF.